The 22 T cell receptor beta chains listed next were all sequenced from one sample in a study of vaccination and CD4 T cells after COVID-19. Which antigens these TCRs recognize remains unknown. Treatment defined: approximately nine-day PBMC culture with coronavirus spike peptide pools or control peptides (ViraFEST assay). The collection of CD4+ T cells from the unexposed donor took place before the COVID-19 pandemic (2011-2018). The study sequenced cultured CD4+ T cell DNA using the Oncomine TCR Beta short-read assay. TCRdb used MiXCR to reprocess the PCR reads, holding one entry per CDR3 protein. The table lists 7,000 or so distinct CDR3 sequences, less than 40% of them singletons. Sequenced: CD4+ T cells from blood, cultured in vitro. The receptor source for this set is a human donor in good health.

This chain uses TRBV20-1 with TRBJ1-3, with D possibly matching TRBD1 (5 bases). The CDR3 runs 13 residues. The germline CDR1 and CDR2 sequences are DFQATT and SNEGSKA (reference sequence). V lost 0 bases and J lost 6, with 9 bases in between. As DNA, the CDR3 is TGCAGTGCTAGAGAAGGGACGGAAAACACCATATATTTT. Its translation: CSAREGTENTIYF.

The CDR3 spells CASSFRDTYNEQFF. CDR3 DNA: TGTGCCAGCAGCTTCCGGGACACTTACAATGAGCAGTTCTTC. The chain recombines TRBV7-9 with TRBJ2-1; tentatively, D is TRBD1 (6 bases). Germline CDR1 SEHNR, CDR2 FQNEAQ (reference sequence). The CDR3 has 14 amino acids. V shed 3 bases and J shed 4 bases, with 10 bases lying between them.

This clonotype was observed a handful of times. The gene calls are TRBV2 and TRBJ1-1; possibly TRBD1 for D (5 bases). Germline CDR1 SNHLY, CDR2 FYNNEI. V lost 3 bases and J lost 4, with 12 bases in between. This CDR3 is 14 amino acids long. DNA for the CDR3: TGTGCCAGCAGTGACAGGGAGGGTGGCACTGAAGCTTTCTTT. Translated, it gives CASSDREGGTEAFF. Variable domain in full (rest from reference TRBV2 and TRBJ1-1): EPEVTQTPSHQVTQMGQEVILRCVPISNHLYFYWYRQILGQKVEFLVSFYNNEISEKSEIFDDQFSVERPDGSNFTLKIRSTKLEDSAMYFCASSDREGGTEAFFGQGTRLTVV.

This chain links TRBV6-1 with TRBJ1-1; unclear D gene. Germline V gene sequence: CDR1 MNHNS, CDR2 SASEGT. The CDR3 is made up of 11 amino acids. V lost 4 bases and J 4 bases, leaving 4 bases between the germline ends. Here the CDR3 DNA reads TGTGCCAGCAGTGGGTTCACTGAAGCTTTCTTT. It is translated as CASSGFTEAFF.

CDR3 loop: CASSQLGHGETQYF. The CDR3 DNA reads TGTGCCAGCAGCCAATTAGGACACGGAGAGACCCAGTACTTC. The J gene is TRBJ2-5, the V gene TRBV3-1; tentative D call: TRBD1 (5 bases). Looked up from germline, CDR1 is LGHDT and CDR2 is YNNKEL (reference sequence). The length of the CDR3 is 14 residues. Trimming stripped 2 bases from V and 4 bases from J, with 11 bases between.

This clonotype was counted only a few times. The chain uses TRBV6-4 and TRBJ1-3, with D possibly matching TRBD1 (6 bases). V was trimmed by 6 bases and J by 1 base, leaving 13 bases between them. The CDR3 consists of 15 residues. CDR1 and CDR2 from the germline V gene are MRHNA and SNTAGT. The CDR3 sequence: CASRPRGDSGNTIYF. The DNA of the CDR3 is TGTGCCAGCAGGCCGAGGGGGGATTCTGGAAACACCATATATTTT.

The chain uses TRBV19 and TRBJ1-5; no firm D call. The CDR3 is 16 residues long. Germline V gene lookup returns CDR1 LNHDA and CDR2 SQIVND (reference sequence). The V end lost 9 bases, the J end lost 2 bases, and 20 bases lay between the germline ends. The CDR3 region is CARSGYLGRGNQPQHF. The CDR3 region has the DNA TGTGCCAGGAGTGGATATTTAGGGCGGGGCAATCAGCCCCAGCATTTT.

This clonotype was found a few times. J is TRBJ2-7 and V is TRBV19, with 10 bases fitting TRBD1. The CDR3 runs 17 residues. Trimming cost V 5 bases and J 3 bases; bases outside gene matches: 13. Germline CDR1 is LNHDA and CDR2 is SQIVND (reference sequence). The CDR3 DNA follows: TGTGCCAGTAGTGGGACAGGGGCTGTCAACATCTTCTACGAGCAGTACTTC. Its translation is CASSGTGAVNIFYEQYF.

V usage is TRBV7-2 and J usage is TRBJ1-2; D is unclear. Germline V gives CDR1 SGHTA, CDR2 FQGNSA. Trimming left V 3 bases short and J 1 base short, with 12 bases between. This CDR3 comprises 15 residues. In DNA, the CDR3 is TGTGCCAGCAGCTTCCGCGTGAGGGTTAACTATGGCTACACCTTC. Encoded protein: CASSFRVRVNYGYTF.

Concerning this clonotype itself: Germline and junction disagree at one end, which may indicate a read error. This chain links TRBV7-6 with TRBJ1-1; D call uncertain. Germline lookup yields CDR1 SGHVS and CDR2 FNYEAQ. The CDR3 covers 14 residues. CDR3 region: CASSPLEGGTGAFF. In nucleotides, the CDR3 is TGTGCCAGCAGCCCGTTGGAGGGAGGCACTGGAGCTTTCTTT.

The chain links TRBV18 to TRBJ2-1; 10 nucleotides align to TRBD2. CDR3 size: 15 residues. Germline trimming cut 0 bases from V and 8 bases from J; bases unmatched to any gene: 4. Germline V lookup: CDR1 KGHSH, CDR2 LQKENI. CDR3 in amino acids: CASSPPLAGDHEQFF. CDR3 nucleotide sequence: TGTGCCAGCTCACCACCCCTAGCGGGGGATCATGAGCAGTTCTTC. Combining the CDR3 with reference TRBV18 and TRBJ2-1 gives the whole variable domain NAGVMQNPRHLVRRRGQEARLRCSPMKGHSHVYWYRQLPEEGLKFMVYLQKENIIDESGMPKERFSAEFPKEGPSILRIQQVVRGDSAAYFCASSPPLAGDHEQFFGPGTRLTVL.

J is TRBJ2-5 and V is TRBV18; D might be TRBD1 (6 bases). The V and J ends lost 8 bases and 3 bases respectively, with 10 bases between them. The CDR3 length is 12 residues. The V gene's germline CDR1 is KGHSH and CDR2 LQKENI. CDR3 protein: CASRAGEETQYF. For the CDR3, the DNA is TGTGCCAGCAGGGCAGGGGAAGAGACCCAGTACTTC.

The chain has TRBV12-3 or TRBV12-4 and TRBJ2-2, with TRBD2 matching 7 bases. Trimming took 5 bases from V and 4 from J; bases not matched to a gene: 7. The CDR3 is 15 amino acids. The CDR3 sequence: CASSRTSGSTGELFF. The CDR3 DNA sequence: TGTGCCAGCAGTCGGACTAGTGGGTCCACCGGGGAGCTGTTTTTT.

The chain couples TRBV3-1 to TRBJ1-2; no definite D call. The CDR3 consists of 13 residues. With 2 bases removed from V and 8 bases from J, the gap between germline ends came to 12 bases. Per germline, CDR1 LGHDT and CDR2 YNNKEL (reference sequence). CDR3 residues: CASSQITFYGYTF. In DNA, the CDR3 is TGTGCCAGCAGCCAAATTACATTTTACGGCTACACCTTC.

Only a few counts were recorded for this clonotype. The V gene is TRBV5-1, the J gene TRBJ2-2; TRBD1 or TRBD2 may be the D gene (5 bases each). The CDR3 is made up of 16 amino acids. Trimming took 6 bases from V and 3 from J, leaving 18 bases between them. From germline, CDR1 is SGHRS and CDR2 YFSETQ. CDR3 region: CASTSWGTRDTGELFF. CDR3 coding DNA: TGCGCCAGCACTTCGTGGGGGACGAGGGACACCGGGGAGCTGTTTTTT.

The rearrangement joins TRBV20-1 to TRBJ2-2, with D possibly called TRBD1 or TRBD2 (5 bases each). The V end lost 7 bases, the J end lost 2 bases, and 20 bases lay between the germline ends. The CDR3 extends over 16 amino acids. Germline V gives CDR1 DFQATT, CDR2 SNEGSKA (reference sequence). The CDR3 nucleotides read TGCAGTGTTTTTACCCTGGGGGTTGGAAACACCGGGGAGCTGTTTTTT. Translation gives CSVFTLGVGNTGELFF.

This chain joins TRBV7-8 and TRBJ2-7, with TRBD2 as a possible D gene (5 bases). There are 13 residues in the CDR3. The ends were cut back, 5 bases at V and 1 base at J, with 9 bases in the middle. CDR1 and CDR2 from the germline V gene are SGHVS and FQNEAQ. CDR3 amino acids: CASSAGLSYEQYF. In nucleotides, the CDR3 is TGTGCCAGCAGCGCCGGACTTTCCTACGAGCAGTACTTC.

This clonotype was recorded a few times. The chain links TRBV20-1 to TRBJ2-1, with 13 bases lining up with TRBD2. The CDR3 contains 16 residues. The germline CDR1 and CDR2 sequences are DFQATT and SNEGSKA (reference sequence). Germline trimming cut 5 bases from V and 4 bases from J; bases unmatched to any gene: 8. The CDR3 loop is CSAGRTSGRRYNEQFF. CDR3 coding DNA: TGCAGTGCTGGCCGGACTAGCGGGAGACGATACAATGAGCAGTTCTTC.

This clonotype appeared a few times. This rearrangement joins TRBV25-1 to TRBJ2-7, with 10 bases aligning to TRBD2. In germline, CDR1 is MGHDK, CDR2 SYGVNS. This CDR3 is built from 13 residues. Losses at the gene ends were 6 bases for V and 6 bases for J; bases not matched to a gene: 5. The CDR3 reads CASSLAGAREQYF. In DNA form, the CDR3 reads TGTGCCAGCAGCCTAGCGGGGGCCCGCGAGCAGTACTTC.

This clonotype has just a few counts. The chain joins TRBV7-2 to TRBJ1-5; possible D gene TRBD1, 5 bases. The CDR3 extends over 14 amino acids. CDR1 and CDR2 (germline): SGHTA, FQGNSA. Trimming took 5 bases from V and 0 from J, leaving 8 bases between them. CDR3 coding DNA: TGTGCCAGCAGCAAAGACAGTAGCAATCAGCCCCAGCATTTT. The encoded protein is CASSKDSSNQPQHF.

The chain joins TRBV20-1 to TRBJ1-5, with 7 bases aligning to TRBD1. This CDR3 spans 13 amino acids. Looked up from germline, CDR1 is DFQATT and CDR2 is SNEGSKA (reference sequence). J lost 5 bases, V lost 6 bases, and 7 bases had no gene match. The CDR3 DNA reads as TGCAGTGCCAGGGGGGGGTTCGATCAGCCCCAGCATTTT. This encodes CSARGGFDQPQHF.

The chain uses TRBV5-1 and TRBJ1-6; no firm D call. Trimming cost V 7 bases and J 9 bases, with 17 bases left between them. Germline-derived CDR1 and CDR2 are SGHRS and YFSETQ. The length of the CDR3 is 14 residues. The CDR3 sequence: CASGLTGSGSPLHF. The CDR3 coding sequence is TGCGCCAGCGGCCTCACCGGTTCGGGTTCACCCCTCCACTTT.